A selection of T cell receptor beta chains follows, all from one sample in a study of blood T cell repertoires in COVID-19. TCRdb's copy holds only in-frame clones and misses some; the assay was immunoSEQ multiplex PCR. The data show about 170,000 clones, with 86% seen just once and approximately 9.9% held by the top ten. The sample consisted of peripheral blood. Source of these receptors: a woman aged 60-70 years with COVID-19, enrolled during active disease. Each CDR3 is given with its conserved first and last residue. D genes are given only for firm matches. Only part of the rows carry a size: once, few, many, or a class if the clone is expanded.

CASSYSTLGLDLMYF | TGTGCCAGCAGTTACTCGACGTTAGGACTCGATTTAATGTACTTC | TRBV6-6 | . | TRBJ2-7 | .
CASSHEALRGRDSPLHF | TGCGCCAGCAGCCACGAAGCCTTGAGGGGGCGAGATTCACCCCTCCACTTT | TRBV4-3 | TRBD1 | TRBJ1-6 | .
CASSLEGLAGQETQYF | TGTGCCAGCAGCTTAGAAGGACTAGCGGGACAAGAGACCCAGTACTTC | TRBV7-3 | TRBD2 | TRBJ2-5 | .
CASSIRGHTGEKLFF | TGTGCCAGTAGTATCCGGGGACATACTGGTGAAAAACTGTTTTTT | TRBV19 | . | TRBJ1-4 | .
CASSLVNSYEQYF | TGTGCCAGCAGTTTAGTCAACTCCTACGAGCAGTACTTC | TRBV12-3/TRBV12-4 | . | TRBJ2-7 | .
CASSHLGQNGYTF | TGTGCCAGCAGCCACCTAGGACAGAATGGCTACACCTTC | TRBV7-9 | . | TRBJ1-2 | .
CASTQGGLSNQPQHF | TGTGCCAGCACCCAAGGAGGGTTAAGCAATCAGCCCCAGCATTTT | TRBV28 | . | TRBJ1-5 | .
CSVERGSGRWRFNEQFF | TGCAGCGTTGAGCGAGGTAGCGGGAGGTGGCGCTTCAATGAGCAGTTCTTC | TRBV29-1 | TRBD2 | TRBJ2-1 | .
CAWSLGGYEQYF | TGTGCCTGGAGCCTTGGCGGCTACGAGCAGTACTTC | TRBV30 | . | TRBJ2-7 | .
CASREASAANYGYTF | TGTGCCAGCAGGGAGGCCAGCGCAGCCAACTATGGCTACACCTTC | TRBV2 | . | TRBJ1-2 | few
CASSYTRGEKPQHF | TGTGCCAGCAGTTACACACGGGGGGAAAAGCCCCAGCATTTT | TRBV6-5 | . | TRBJ1-5 | .
CASDGGGYGYTF | TGTGCTAGTGATGGGGGAGGCTATGGCTACACCTTC | TRBV12-5 | . | TRBJ1-2 | few